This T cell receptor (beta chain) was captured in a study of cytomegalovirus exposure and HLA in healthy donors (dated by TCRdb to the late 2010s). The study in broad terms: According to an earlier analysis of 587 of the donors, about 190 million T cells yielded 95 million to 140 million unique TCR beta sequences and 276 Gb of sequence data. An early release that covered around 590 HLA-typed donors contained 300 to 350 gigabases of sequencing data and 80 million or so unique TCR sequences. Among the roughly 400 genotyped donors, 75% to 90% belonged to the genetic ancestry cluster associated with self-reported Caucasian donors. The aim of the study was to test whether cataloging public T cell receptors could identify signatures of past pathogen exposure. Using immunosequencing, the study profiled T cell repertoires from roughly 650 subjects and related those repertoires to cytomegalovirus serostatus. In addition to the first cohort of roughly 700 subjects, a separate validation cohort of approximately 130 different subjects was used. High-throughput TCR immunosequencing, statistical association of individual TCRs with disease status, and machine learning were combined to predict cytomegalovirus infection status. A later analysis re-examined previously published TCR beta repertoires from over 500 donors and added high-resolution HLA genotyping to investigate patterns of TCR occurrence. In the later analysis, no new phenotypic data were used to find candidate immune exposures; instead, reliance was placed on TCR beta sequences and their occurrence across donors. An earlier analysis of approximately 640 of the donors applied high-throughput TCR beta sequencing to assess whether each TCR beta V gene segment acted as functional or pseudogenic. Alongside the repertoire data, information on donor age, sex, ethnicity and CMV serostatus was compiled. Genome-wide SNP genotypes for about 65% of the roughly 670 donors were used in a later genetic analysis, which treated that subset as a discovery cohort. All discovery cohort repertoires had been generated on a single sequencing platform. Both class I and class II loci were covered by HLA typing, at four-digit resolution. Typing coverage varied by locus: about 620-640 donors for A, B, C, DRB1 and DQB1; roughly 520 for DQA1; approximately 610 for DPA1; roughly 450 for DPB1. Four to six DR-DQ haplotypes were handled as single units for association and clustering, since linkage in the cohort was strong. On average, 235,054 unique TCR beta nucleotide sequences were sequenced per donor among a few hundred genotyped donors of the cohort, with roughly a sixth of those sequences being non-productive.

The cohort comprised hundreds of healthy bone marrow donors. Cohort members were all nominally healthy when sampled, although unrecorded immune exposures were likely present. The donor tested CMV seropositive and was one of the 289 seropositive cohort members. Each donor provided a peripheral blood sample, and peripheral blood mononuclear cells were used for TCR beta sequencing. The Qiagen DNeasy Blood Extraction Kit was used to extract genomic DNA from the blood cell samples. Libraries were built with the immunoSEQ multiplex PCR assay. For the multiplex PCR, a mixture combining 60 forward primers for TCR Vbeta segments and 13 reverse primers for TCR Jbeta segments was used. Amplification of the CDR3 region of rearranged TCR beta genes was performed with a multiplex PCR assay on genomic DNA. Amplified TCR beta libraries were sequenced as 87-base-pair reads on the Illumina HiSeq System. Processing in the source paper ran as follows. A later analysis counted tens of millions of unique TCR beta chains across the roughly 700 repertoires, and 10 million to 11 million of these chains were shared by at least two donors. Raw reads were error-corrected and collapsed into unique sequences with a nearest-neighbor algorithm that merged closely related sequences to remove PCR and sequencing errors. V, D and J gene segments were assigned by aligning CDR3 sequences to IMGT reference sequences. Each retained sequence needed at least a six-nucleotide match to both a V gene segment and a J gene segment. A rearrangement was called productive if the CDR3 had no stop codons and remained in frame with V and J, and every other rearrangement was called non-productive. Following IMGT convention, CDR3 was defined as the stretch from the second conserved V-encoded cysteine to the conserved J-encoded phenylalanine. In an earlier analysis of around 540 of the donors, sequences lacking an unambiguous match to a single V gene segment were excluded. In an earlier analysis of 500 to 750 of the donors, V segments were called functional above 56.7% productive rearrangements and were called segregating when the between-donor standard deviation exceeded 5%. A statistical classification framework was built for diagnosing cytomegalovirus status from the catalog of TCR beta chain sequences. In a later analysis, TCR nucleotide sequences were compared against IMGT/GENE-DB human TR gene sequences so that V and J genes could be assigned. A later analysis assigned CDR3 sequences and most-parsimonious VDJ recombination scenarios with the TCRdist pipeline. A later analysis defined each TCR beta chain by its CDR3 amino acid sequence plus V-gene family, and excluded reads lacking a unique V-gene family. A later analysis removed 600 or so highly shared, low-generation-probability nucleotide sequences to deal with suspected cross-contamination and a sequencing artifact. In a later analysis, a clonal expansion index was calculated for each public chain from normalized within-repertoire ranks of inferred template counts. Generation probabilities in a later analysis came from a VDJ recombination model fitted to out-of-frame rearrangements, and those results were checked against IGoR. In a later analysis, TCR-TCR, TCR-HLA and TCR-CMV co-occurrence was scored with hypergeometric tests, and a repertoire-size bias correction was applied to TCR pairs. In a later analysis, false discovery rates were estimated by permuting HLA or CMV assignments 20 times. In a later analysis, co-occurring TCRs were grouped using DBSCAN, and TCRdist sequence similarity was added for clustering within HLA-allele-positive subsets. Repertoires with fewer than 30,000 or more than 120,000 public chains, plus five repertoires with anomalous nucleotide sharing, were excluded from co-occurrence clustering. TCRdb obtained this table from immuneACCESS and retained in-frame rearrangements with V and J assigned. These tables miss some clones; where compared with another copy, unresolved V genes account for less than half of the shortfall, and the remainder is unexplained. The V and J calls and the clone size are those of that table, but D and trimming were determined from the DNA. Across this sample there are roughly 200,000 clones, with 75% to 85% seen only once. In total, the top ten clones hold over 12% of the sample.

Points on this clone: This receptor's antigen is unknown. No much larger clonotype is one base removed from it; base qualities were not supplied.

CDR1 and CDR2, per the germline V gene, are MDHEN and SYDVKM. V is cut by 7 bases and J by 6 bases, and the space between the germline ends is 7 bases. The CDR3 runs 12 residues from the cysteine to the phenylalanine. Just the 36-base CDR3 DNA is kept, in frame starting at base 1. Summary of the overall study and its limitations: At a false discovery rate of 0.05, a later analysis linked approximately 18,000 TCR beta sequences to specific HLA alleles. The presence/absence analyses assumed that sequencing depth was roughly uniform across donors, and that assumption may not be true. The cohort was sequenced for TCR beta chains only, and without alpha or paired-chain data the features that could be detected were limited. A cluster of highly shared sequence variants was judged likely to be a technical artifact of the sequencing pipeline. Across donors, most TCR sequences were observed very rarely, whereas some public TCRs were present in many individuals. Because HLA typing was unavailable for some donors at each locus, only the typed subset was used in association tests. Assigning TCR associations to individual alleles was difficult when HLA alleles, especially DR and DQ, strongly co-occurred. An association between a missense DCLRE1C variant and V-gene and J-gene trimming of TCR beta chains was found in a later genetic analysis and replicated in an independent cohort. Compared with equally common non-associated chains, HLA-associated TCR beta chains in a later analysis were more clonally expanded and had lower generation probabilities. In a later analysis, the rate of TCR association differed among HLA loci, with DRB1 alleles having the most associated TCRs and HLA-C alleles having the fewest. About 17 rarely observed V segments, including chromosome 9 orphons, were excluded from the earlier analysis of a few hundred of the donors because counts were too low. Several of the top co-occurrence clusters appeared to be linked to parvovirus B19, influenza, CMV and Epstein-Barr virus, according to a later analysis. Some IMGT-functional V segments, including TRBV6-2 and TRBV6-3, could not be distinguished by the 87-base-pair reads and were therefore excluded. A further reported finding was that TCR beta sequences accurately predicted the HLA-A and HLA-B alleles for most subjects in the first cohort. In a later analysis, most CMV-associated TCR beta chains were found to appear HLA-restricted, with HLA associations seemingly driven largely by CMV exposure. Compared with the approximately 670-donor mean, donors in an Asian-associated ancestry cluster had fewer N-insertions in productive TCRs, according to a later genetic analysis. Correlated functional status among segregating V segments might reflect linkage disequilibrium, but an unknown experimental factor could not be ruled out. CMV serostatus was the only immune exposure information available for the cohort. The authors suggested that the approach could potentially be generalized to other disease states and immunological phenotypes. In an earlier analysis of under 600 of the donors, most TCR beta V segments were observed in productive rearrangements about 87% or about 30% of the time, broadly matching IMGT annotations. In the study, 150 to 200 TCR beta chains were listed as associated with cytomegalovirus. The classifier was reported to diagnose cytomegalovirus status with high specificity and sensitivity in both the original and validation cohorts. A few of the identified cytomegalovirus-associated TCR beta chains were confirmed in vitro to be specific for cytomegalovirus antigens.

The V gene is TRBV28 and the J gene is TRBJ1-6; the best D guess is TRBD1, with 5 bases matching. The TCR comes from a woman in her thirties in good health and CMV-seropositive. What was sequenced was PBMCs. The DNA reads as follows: TGTGCCAGCACGACAGTTAATTCACCCCTCCACTTT. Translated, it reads CASTTVNSPLHF. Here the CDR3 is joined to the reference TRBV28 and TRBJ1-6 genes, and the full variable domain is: DVKVTQSSRYLVKRTGEKVFLECVQDMDHENMFWYRQDPGLGLRLIYFSYDVKMKEKGDIPEGYSVSREKKERFSLILESASTNQTSMYLCASTTVNSPLHFGNGTRLTVT.